This T cell receptor beta chain originates from a study of T-cell memory formation after mild COVID-19. Study overall: Most TCR clusters belonged to a single donor. Study-wide points: SARS-CoV-2 specificity of second-wave clones peaking day 37 was unconfirmed. Among clones contracting day 15 to 85, CD4/CD8 was balanced, whereas later expanders leaned CD4+.

A 5'RACE reaction primed in the constant segment made cDNA libraries of TCR alpha and TCR beta, and these carried sample barcodes and UMIs. One entry per CDR3 protein results from TCRdb running MiXCR on the 5' RACE reads. The data show 35,000 to 55,000 distinct CDR3 sequences, 8.5% to 10% seen once. This clonotype turned up a few times. Antigen: not known. The V gene's germline CDR1 is SGHDT and CDR2 YYEEEE. The CDR3 is 12 residues long. J gave up 8 bases and V 0 bases, and 1 base lay outside the gene matches. The rearrangement joins TRBV5-6 to TRBJ1-1; 7 bases line up with TRBD1. Input material: PBMCs or a T cell subset sorted from them (not recorded which). The receptor was derived from an adult woman who had mild COVID-19 (a few samples of this study predate the infection). Cell type and time point are not known. The CDR3, as DNA: TGTGCCAGCAGCTTGGTCAGGGGGGAAGCTTTCTTT. Translation: CASSLVRGEAFF.